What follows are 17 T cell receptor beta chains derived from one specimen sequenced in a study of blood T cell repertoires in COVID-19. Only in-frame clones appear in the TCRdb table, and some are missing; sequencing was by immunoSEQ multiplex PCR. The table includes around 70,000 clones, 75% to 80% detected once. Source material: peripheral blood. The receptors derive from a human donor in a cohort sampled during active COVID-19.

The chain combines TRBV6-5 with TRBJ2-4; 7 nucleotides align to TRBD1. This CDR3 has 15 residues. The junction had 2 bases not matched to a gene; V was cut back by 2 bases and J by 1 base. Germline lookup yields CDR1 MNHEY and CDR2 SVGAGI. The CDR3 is CASSYAQGAKNIQYF. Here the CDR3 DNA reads TGTGCCAGCAGTTACGCACAGGGGGCCAAAAACATTCAGTACTTC.

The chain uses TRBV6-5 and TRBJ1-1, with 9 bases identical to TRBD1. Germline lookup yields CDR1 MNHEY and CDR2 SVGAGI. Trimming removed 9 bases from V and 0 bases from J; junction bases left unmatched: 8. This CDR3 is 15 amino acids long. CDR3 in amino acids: CASRTGEVLNTEAFF. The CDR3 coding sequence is TGTGCCAGTAGGACAGGGGAAGTTTTGAACACTGAAGCTTTCTTT.

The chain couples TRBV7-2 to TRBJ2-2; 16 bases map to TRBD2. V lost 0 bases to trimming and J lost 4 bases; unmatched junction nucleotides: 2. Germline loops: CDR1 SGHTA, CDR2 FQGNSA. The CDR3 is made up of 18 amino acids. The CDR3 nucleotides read TGTGCCAGCAGCTTAGCGGGACTAGCGGGAGGGCTCACCGGGGAGCTGTTTTTT. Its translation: CASSLAGLAGGLTGELFF.

The CDR3 region has the DNA TGCGCCAGCGACAGCGCGGAGACCCAGTACTTC. Protein product: CASDSAETQYF. The chain recombines TRBV23-1 with TRBJ2-5, with D possibly TRBD1 on 5 matching bases. TRBV23-1 falls under the ORF class, with uncertain function. Trimming cost V 8 bases and J 5 bases, with 9 bases left between them. The CDR3 length is 11 residues.

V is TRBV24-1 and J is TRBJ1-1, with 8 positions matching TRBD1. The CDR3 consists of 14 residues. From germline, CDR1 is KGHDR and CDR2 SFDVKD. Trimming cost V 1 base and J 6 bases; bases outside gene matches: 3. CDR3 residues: CATSDLQGGSEAFF. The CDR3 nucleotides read TGTGCCACCAGTGATTTACAGGGGGGGTCTGAAGCTTTCTTT.

In DNA form, the CDR3 reads TGTGCCAGCAGTGAATCCCTAGGGACAGGGGTAATGTTCTTC. This encodes CASSESLGTGVMFF. The rearrangement links TRBV2 to TRBJ2-1, with 10 positions matching TRBD1. With 2 bases clipped from V and 15 bases from J, the junction kept 10 bases outside the gene matches. CDR3 length: 14 amino acids. In germline, CDR1 is SNHLY, CDR2 FYNNEI. Filled out from reference TRBV2 and TRBJ2-1, the complete variable domain reads EPEVTQTPSHQVTQMGQEVILRCVPISNHLYFYWYRQILGQKVEFLVSFYNNEISEKSEIFDDQFSVERPDGSNFTLKIRSTKLEDSAMYFCASSESLGTGVMFFGPGTRLTVL.

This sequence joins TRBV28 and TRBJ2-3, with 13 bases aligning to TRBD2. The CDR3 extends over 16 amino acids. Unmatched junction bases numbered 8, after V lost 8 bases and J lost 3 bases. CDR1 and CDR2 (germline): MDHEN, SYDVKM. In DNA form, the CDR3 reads TGTGCCAGCTGGCCGGGACTAGCGGGAATAACAGATACGCAGTATTTT. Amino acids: CASWPGLAGITDTQYF.

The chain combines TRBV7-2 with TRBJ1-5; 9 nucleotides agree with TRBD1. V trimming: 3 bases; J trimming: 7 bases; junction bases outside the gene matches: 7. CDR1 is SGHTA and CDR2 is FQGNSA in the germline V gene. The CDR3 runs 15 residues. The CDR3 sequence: CASSFTGTGPQPQHF. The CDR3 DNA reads TGTGCCAGCAGCTTCACCGGGACAGGGCCCCAGCCCCAGCATTTT.

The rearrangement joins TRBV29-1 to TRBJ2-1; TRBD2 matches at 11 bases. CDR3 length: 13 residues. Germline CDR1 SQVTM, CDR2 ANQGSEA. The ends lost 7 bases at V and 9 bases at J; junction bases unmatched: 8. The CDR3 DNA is TGCAGCGGTCATAGCGGGAGGGCCGGTGAGCAGTTCTTC. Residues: CSGHSGRAGEQFF.

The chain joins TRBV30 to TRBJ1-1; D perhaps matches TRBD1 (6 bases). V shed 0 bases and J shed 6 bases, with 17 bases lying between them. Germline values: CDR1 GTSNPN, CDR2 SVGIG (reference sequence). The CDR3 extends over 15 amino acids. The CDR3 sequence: CAWSVQRGGPPEAFF. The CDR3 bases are TGTGCCTGGAGTGTACAAAGGGGGGGTCCCCCTGAAGCTTTCTTT.

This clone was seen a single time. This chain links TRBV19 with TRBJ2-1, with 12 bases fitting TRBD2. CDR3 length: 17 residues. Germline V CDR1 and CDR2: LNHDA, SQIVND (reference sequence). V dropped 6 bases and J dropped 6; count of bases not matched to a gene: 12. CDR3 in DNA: TGTGCCAGTAGCAGGGGGCTAGCGGGAGGGCCGGGCAATGAGCAGTTCTTC. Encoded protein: CASSRGLAGGPGNEQFF.

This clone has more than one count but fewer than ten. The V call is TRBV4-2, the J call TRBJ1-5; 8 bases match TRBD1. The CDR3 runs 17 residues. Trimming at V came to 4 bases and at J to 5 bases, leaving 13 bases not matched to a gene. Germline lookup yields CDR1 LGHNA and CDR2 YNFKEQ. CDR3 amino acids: CASSLTVGQGGDQPQHF. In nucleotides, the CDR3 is TGTGCCAGCAGCCTCACGGTCGGACAGGGTGGCGATCAGCCCCAGCATTTT.

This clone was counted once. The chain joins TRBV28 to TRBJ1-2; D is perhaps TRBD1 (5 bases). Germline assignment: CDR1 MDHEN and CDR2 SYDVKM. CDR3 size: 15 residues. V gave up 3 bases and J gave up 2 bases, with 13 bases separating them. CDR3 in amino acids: CASSLGGVLNYGYTF. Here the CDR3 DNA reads TGTGCCAGCAGTTTGGGGGGGGTCTTAAACTATGGCTACACCTTC.

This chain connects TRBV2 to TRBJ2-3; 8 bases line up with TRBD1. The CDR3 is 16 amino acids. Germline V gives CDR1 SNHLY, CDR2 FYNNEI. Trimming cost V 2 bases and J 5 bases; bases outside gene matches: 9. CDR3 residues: CASSERSGGALDTQYF. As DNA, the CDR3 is TGTGCCAGCAGTGAAAGGTCAGGGGGCGCATTAGATACGCAGTATTTT.

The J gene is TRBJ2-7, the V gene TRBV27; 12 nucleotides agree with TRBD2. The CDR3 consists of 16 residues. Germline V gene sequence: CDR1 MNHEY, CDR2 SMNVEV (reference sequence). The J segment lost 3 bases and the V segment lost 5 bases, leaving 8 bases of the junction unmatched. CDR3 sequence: CASSPTSGRHRYEQYF. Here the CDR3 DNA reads TGTGCCAGCAGTCCCACTAGCGGGAGGCACCGCTACGAGCAGTACTTC.

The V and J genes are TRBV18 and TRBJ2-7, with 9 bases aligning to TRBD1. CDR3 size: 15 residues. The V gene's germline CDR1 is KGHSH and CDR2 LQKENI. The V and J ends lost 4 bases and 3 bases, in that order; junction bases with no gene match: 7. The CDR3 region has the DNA TGTGCCAGCTCACAGGGACAGGGAATGGTCTACGAGCAGTACTTC. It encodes CASSQGQGMVYEQYF.

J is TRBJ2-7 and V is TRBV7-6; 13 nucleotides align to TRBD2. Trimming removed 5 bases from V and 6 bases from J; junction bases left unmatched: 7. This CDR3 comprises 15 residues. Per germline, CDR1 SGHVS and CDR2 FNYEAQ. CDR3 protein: CASSHGGLAGREQYF. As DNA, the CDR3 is TGTGCCAGCAGCCATGGGGGACTAGCGGGACGCGAGCAGTACTTC. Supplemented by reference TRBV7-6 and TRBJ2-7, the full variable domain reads GAGVSQSPRYKVTKRGQDVALRCDPISGHVSLYWYRQALGQGPEFLTYFNYEAQQDKSGLPNDRFSAERPEGSISTLTIQRTEQRDSAMYRCASSHGGLAGREQYFGPGTRLTVT.